This entry concerns a single T cell receptor beta chain. CD45RO-negative, CCR7-positively selected cells formed the naive CD8 fraction, excluding terminally differentiated effector memory CD45RA+ cells. Nashville, Tennessee was home to all donors, each a Caucasian adult. The source of the sample is a study of shared clonotypes between healthy human individuals. Deep-level settings were used for running the assay. Original data processing: As immunoSEQ supplied junction-only sequences (without quality scores), filtering differed. Produced via immunoSEQ multiplex PCR; TCRdb's table is partial and in-frame only. V and J calls and clone size follow that table, whereas D and trimming were derived from the DNA. The sample carries roughly 600,000 clones, roughly 98% recorded once. The source material was naive CD8+ T cells sorted from blood. The receptor's source is a man between 25 and 39 years old in good health.

DNA for the CDR3: TGTGCCAGCAGACCATTTCTAAACACCGGGGAGCTGTTTTTT. As protein: CASRPFLNTGELFF. The genes are TRBV7-9 and TRBJ2-2; D remains ambiguous. Germline CDR1 SEHNR, CDR2 FQNEAQ (reference sequence). This CDR3 contains 14 residues. The ends were cut back, 6 bases at V and 2 bases at J, with 10 bases in the middle. The full variable domain, in which reference TRBV7-9 and TRBJ2-2 provide the parts outside the CDR3, is DTGVSQNPRHKITKRGQNVTFRCDPISEHNRLYWYRQTLGQGPEFLTYFQNEAQLEKSRLLSDRFSAERPKGSFSTLEIQRTEQGDSAMYLCASRPFLNTGELFFGEGSRLTVL.